This TCR beta chain was captured in a study of regulatory T cells in long-lasting Graves disease (dated by TCRdb to the early 2020s). A note on the overall study: Newly diagnosed Graves' disease patients had taken antithyroid drugs for less than 3 months. The study was registered as a clinical trial and conducted in China. This study used TCR sequencing and RNA sequencing of peripheral blood to compare persistent Graves' disease patients against newly diagnosed Graves' disease patients. A total of roughly 35 samples underwent TCR sequencing: about 13 from persistent and roughly 20 from newly diagnosed Graves' disease patients.

Library construction relied on multiplex PCR. Sequencing was carried out with an Illumina HiSeq 4000. To build TCR beta libraries, CDR3 regions were amplified by Arm-PCR using iRepertoire HTBI primers. Gel purification was performed on PCR products prior to sequencing. Concerning the study's data processing: Gene usage analysis of CDR3 amino acid clonotypes used the approximately 62 TRBV and some 15 TRBJ segments found across samples. COPE and FqMerger were used to merge the filtered high-quality paired reads into contigs. Contigs were aligned with BLAST to IMGT TRBV, TRBD and TRBJ reference genes, and CDR3 was defined per IMGT. Highly expanded clones were defined as clonotypes with a frequency above 0.1%. Shannon entropy served as the measure of repertoire diversity, while the Gini coefficient captured V-J evenness. A clonotype was considered public if more than one individual shared it. TCRdb ran its own pipeline on the public reads, namely fastp trimming at Q25 and MiXCR clone calling, and kept in-frame beta chains. Each record represents a unique CDR3 protein, reported with the most common genes and DNA among its rows. The V and J calls and clone size come from TCRdb's table, not from the authors' own analysis. Within this sample are 350,000 to 550,000 distinct CDR3 sequences, with more than 12% of them counted one time only. Approximately 15% of the sample is in the top ten clones.

Details on this clonotype: Its recognized antigen is unknown. No per-base quality is available; no much larger clone lies one base away.

Spanning cysteine to phenylalanine, the CDR3 consists of 12 amino acids. Only CDR3 DNA remains: 36 bases, in frame from the first base. V is pared back by 5 bases and J by 3 bases, with 7 bases lying between the germline termini. CDR1 and CDR2, looked up from the germline V gene (reference sequence), are MNHEY and SMNVEV. What the research found in general, with its limitations: Compared with newly diagnosed patients, persistent Graves' disease patients had lower TCR Shannon entropy and fewer highly expanded clones, which suggests clonal expansion. Only the TCR beta chain was sequenced and analyzed. Patients with persistent disease shared more public clonotypes (roughly 2,900) than newly diagnosed patients did (about 1,000). The study examined only peripheral blood because the primary lesion, thyroid tissue, could not be accessed. As a limitation, the authors acknowledged that the small sample size may reduce accuracy. Persistent disease showed preferential use of TRBV28, TRBJ1-2 and TRBJ2-5, whereas newly diagnosed disease favored TRBV20-1 and TRBJ2-1.

The time point label on this specimen signifies: newly diagnosed GD, antithyroid drugs for less than 3 months. For both TCR sequencing and RNA sequencing, RNA was extracted from PBMCs using TRIzol. The diagnosis of Graves' disease was made according to American Thyroid Association guidelines. Patients were recruited from an endocrinology department in Xi'an, China. Each patient gave around 9 milliliters of peripheral blood, collected in an EDTA anticoagulant tube. Ficoll Paque Plus density gradient separation was used to isolate PBMCs, and no further T cell sorting was performed. An Agilent 2100 Bioanalyzer and agarose gel were used to assess RNA quality, and a NanoDrop 2000 was used to measure RNA concentration. The sample also formed part of further work on T cells in Graves' hyperthyroidism and ophthalmopathy. The second source states: A patient counted as having stable Graves' hyperthyroidism if no progression to ophthalmopathy occurred over 18 months of follow-up. Hyperthyroidism patients were newly diagnosed, with disease duration under 2 months, and aged 18 to 65 years. Patients with uncontrolled infections, other autoimmune diseases, pregnancy or lactation were excluded. Diagnoses relied on clinical symptoms, serum thyroxine and TRAb, thyroid ultrasound and orbital computed tomography. A first-round RT-PCR of the TCR CDR3 used the HTBI primer set with the Qiagen OneStep RT-PCR kit. Most expanded thyroid clonotypes (frequency above 0.001) were also detected in blood, a finding suggesting that blood repertoires may reflect thyroid immune responses. A 13 V-J signature model separated ophthalmopathy from stable hyperthyroidism, with about 88% sensitivity and roughly 84% specificity in cross-validation and 80%/75% in testing. In validation, progression to ophthalmopathy was predicted by the model with around 70% sensitivity and 72.22% specificity, a median of roughly six months before onset. To identify TCR V-J signatures that set the groups apart, the researchers used a discovery cohort of 100 patients, made up of roughly 45 with Graves' ophthalmopathy and some 56 with stable Graves' hyperthyroidism. Prospective prediction of ophthalmopathy was tested in an independent validation cohort consisting of 18 hyperthyroidism patients and some 16 patients who later progressed to ophthalmopathy. The 100 or so discovery patients were divided at random into training and test sets in a 7:3 ratio. In addition, the study compared T-cell repertoires in thyroid tissue and in blood from roughly 6 Graves' hyperthyroidism patients. Following sampling, methimazole starting at 30 mg daily was given to hyperthyroidism patients, and high-dose intravenous methylprednisolone was given to ophthalmopathy patients. A second multiplex PCR round built the libraries, followed by size selection and purification. The libraries were sequenced on an Illumina HiSeq2000 using paired-end 100 bp reads. SOAPnuke was used to process the raw data, throwing out any read that contained adapters or uncalled bases, had a mean Phred below 15, or lacked an exact constant-primer or identifier match. High-quality paired reads were merged with COPE v1.2.5, and unique nucleotide sequences were defined as clonotypes. MiTCR v1.1 was used to align clonotypes to the IMGT TRBV, TRBD and TRBJ reference segments. The analysis was restricted to V-J combinations with a frequency above 0.0001, which together covered roughly 99% of the repertoires. A TCS score was defined as the ratio of F50 (clonal expansion) to E x V (chaos), with BLOSUM62-based TCRdist applied between CDR3 peptides within each V-J. Welch's t-statistics and random forest reduced approximately 520 V-J features to roughly 13, which were used in a naive Bayes classifier (R e1071). Sample size was not statistically predetermined, and blinding of investigators to group allocation was not performed. The paper reports TCR Vbeta CDR3 sequencing of about 140 peripheral blood samples: approximately 43 ophthalmopathy, fewer than 80 hyperthyroidism and around 17 progressor patients.

The specimen comprised peripheral blood mononuclear cells (PBMCs), sampled at new diagnosis, from a patient treated with antithyroid drugs. This clonotype originated in a woman aged 25-40 years with Graves disease. Donor details come from another sample of the same person, matched by shared clones. The sequence is built from TRBV27 and TRBJ1-1; no D gene can be assigned with confidence. The sequenced DNA is TGTGCCAGCAGTCCCCCGGACACTGAAGCTTTCTTT. Translated, it gives CASSPPDTEAFF.